The clone carrying this TCR beta chain has at least ten counts. Its antigen is as yet unknown. Each single cDNA molecule received a unique molecular identifier. TCRdb reanalysed the 5' RACE reads using MiXCR and keeps one entry per CDR3 protein. Of just over 25,000 distinct CDR3 sequences in the sample, roughly 4% were seen once. This record belongs to a study of early T cells in non-severe SARS-CoV-2 infection. Study overall: Sequencing used unsorted whole-blood bulk RNA, so chains lack pairing.

Study-wide points: VDJdb matches were skewed toward anti-spike CD8 T cell responses.

The germline V and J ends were trimmed by 5 bases and 7 bases, with 14 bases remaining between them. The CDR3 extends over 14 amino acids. Germline CDR1 MNHEY, CDR2 SMNVEV (reference sequence). The sequence was obtained from an adult who was a healthcare worker with PCR-confirmed SARS-CoV-2 infection or an uninfected control (not recorded which). The sample taken for sequencing was whole blood. The chain recombines TRBV27 with TRBJ1-4; D not resolved. The CDR3 DNA reads as TGTGCCAGCAGTGCGGCCTCTAGTCGTGAAAAACTGTTTTTT. Translating it yields CASSAASSREKLFF.